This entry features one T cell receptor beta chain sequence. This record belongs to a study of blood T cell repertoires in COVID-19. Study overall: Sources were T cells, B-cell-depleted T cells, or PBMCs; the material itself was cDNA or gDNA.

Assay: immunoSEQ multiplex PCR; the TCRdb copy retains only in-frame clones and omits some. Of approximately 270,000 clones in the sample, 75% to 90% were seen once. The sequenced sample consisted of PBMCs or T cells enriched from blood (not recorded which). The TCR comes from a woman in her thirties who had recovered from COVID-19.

The CDR3: CSASPGQSEKLFF. The DNA of the CDR3 is TGCAGTGCTAGTCCGGGACAGAGTGAAAAACTGTTTTTT. The rearrangement uses TRBV20-1 and TRBJ1-4; 7 positions agree with TRBD1. Germline V gives CDR1 DFQATT, CDR2 SNEGSKA (reference sequence). With V trimmed by 3 bases and J by 7 bases, 5 bases remained unmatched. The CDR3 sequence is 13 residues long.